The sequence of this TCR beta chain was determined in a study of early T cells in non-severe SARS-CoV-2 infection. Points from the study as a whole: CD4 and private specificities were missed by VDJdb matching, which favored anti-spike CD8 responses.

About this clonotype itself: Its target is not known.

MiXCR, applied by TCRdb to the 5' RACE reads, yields one record per CDR3 protein. The sample consists of approximately 52,000 distinct CDR3 sequences, 14% to 15% of them appearing once. The V segment lost 0 bases and the J segment 2 bases; nucleotides outside the gene matches: 7. The CDR3 totals 18 residues. Germline CDR1 reads LNHDA; CDR2 reads SQIVND (reference sequence). The source is an adult who was a healthcare worker with PCR-confirmed SARS-CoV-2 infection or an uninfected control (not recorded which). J is TRBJ2-2 and V is TRBV19; the match to TRBD1 covers 9 bases. The input for sequencing was whole blood, taken at baseline. Written as DNA, the CDR3 is TGTGCCAGTAGTATAGATACGGAGACAGGGGGTAACACCGGGGAGCTGTTTTTT. It specifies CASSIDTETGGNTGELFF.